Shown below are 6 T cell receptor beta chains from a single sample sequenced in a study of blood T cell repertoires in COVID-19. Some clones are missing from TCRdb's copy, which holds only in-frame ones; the method was immunoSEQ multiplex PCR. Here the sample spans fewer than 300,000 clones, approximately 91% being singletons. Sequencing used PBMCs or T cells enriched from blood (not recorded which). Receptors originate from a middle-aged woman with acute COVID-19.

The gene calls are TRBV11-2 and TRBJ2-1, with D possibly being TRBD2 (5 bases). There are 17 residues in the CDR3. Trimming took off 5 bases at V and 0 bases at J, with 17 bases between the two ends. The germline CDR1 and CDR2 sequences are SGHAT and FQNNGV. As DNA, the CDR3 is TGTGCCAGCAGCCTCAGGCGGGTTAGCAGCTCCTACAATGAGCAGTTCTTC. It encodes CASSLRRVSSSYNEQFF.

The J gene is TRBJ2-1, the V gene TRBV7-9; TRBD2 agrees at 7 bases. Germline V CDR1 and CDR2: SEHNR, FQNEAQ (reference sequence). The V and J ends lost 5 bases and 6 bases, in that order; junction bases with no gene match: 13. This CDR3 contains 16 residues. The CDR3 coding sequence is TGTGCCAGCAGCCTAGTGGGGGGGGACGCCTCCAATGAGCAGTTCTTC. Amino acid sequence: CASSLVGGDASNEQFF.

V and J are TRBV18 and TRBJ2-2, with a possible D match to TRBD1 (5 bases). Germline CDR1 is KGHSH and CDR2 is LQKENI. The CDR3 consists of 16 residues. Trimming shortened V by 5 bases and J by 0 bases, and 13 bases separated the two germline ends. The CDR3 region has the DNA TGTGCCAGCTCAAGCTTTCAGACAGCGAACACCGGGGAGCTGTTTTTT. It specifies CASSSFQTANTGELFF. Using reference TRBV18 and TRBJ2-2 for the parts outside the CDR3, the full variable domain is NAGVMQNPRHLVRRRGQEARLRCSPMKGHSHVYWYRQLPEEGLKFMVYLQKENIIDESGMPKERFSAEFPKEGPSILRIQQVVRGDSAAYFCASSSFQTANTGELFFGEGSRLTVL.

The rearrangement links TRBV11-2 to TRBJ1-6, with 7 bases that match TRBD1. The CDR3 spans 17 residues. Germline V lookup: CDR1 SGHAT, CDR2 FQNNGV. Trimming at V came to 5 bases and at J to 9 bases, leaving 16 bases not matched to a gene. CDR3 bases: TGTGCCAGCAGCCGGTGGGACAGCGCCTTGGGGAGTTCACCCCTCCACTTT. Translated, it gives CASSRWDSALGSSPLHF.

A single count supports this clone. The chain employs TRBV7-3 and TRBJ2-5; a possible D gene is TRBD2 (5 bases). This CDR3 has 14 residues. V lost 6 bases and J 5 bases, leaving 16 bases between the germline ends. In germline, CDR1 is SGHTA, CDR2 FQGTGA. CDR3: CASSSGILGETQYF. For the CDR3, the DNA is TGTGCCAGCAGTTCCGGGATCCTCGGCGAGACCCAGTACTTC.

Concerning this clone: The junction and the germline gene differ at one end; a read error may be behind it. This chain links TRBV7-7 with TRBJ2-3; TRBD2 is a possible D gene (5 bases). CDR3 length: 15 residues. Germline V gene data show CDR1 as SSHAT and CDR2 as FNYEAQ (reference sequence). The CDR3 is CASSQSGGPRDTQYF. The CDR3 DNA sequence: TGTGCTAGCAGCCAGTCAGGAGGTCCGCGGGATACGCAGTATTTT.